The 13 T cell receptor beta chains given below trace back to one sample, sequenced in a study of human T cells and chemical hapten exposure. Time point described: healthy volunteer bleed at 2 weeks. Unfractionated whole blood was the source of the extracted total RNA. TCRdb reanalysed the RACE reads using MiXCR and keeps one entry per CDR3 protein. The repertoire holds over 100,000 distinct CDR3 sequences, with about 9% as singletons. Sequencing was carried out using whole blood. Receptor source: a male donor in good health. Some clones in this sample may be carry-over from other donors' samples.

This clonotype turned up a few times. The rearrangement links TRBV9 to TRBJ2-1; no reliable D call. CDR1 and CDR2 from the germline V gene are SGDLS and YYNGEE. The CDR3 loop spans 13 amino acids. V was pared by 10 bases and J by 7 bases, with 18 bases between. In nucleotides, the CDR3 is TGTGCCTCCGCTCGGGCAGCTACGAATGAGCAGTTCTTC. This sequence encodes CASARAATNEQFF.

The table lists this clonotype with many counts. The chain carries TRBV7-2 and TRBJ2-5; D may match TRBD1 or TRBD2 (5 bases each). The CDR3 is made up of 14 amino acids. The V and J ends lost 5 bases and 2 bases respectively, with 12 bases between them. The germline CDR1 and CDR2 sequences are SGHTA and FQGNSA. The CDR3 DNA is TGTGCCAGCAGCCGCCGGGACGGGCAAGAGACCCAGTACTTC. Translation gives CASSRRDGQETQYF.

This clonotype was seen repeatedly, ten times or more. Written as DNA, the CDR3 is TGCAGTGCTGCTTTTGGGGGGGGCACAGATACGCAGTATTTT. This encodes CSAAFGGGTDTQYF. The chain couples TRBV20-1 to TRBJ2-3; 7 positions match TRBD2. The CDR3 has 14 amino acids. Germline V CDR1 and CDR2: DFQATT, SNEGSKA (reference sequence). J gave up 1 base and V 5 bases, and 6 bases lay outside the gene matches.

This clonotype was counted only a few times. The chain couples TRBV10-3 to TRBJ1-5; no definite D call. Between the trimmed V and J ends, which lost 10 bases and 3 bases, there was a span of 22 bases. This CDR3 is built from 16 residues. CDR1 is ENHRY and CDR2 is SYGVKD in the germline V gene. For the CDR3, the DNA is TGTGCCACCCGGTTATCGAAGGATTTCACCAATCAGCCCCAGCATTTT. It specifies CATRLSKDFTNQPQHF.

The table lists this clonotype with a few counts. V and J are TRBV4-3 and TRBJ2-1; TRBD2 might be the D (5 bases). This CDR3 contains 15 residues. The germline V and J ends were trimmed by 0 bases and 8 bases, with 14 bases remaining between them. Germline V CDR1 and CDR2: LGHNA, YSLEER. CDR3 amino acids: CASSQDGRGLDEQFF. CDR3 sequence (DNA): TGCGCCAGCAGCCAAGATGGGAGAGGGTTGGATGAGCAGTTCTTC.

This chain joins TRBV4-1 and TRBJ1-1; 9 nucleotides align to TRBD1. From germline, CDR1 is MGHRA and CDR2 YSYEKL. The ends lost 0 bases at V and 4 bases at J; junction bases unmatched: 6. This CDR3 region has 16 residues. The DNA for the CDR3 is TGCGCCAGCAGCCAAGAGGGGACAGGGTTGGCCACTGAAGCTTTCTTT. Translation: CASSQEGTGLATEAFF.

V gene TRBV19 combines with J gene TRBJ1-2, with a tentative D call TRBD1 (5 bases). The CDR3 covers 15 residues. Germline V gene lookup returns CDR1 LNHDA and CDR2 SQIVND (reference sequence). Trimming cost V 7 bases and J 5 bases, with 20 bases left between them. This CDR3 is CASTEGRAGPYGYTF. The DNA for the CDR3 is TGTGCCAGTACCGAAGGGCGGGCGGGGCCTTATGGCTACACCTTC. Using reference TRBV19 and TRBJ1-2 for the parts outside the CDR3, the full variable domain is DGGITQSPKYLFRKEGQNVTLSCEQNLNHDAMYWYRQDPGQGLRLIYYSQIVNDFQKGDIAEGYSVSREKKESFPLTVTSAQKNPTAFYLCASTEGRAGPYGYTFGSGTRLTVV.

This clonotype was recorded many times. This chain uses TRBV7-3 with TRBJ1-1; D possibly corresponds to TRBD1 (5 bases). Trimming removed 0 bases at V and 4 bases at J, with 9 bases between. The germline V gene has CDR1 SGHTA and CDR2 FQGTGA. This CDR3 spans 14 amino acids. Here the CDR3 reads CASSLTAGGTEAFF. DNA for the CDR3: TGTGCCAGCAGCTTAACTGCGGGGGGCACTGAAGCTTTCTTT.

This chain links TRBV12-3 or TRBV12-4 with TRBJ1-5, with TRBD1 as a possible D gene (5 bases). Deletions cut 3 bases from V and 6 bases from J, with 15 bases between. The CDR3 totals 15 residues. Here the CDR3 DNA reads TGTGCCAGCAGTTTGAGTGGGGCCAAAGGTCAGCCCCAGCATTTT. It specifies CASSLSGAKGQPQHF.

The V call is TRBV18, the J call TRBJ1-1, with unresolved D. Trimming cost V 1 base and J 5 bases, with 8 bases left between them. The V gene's germline CDR1 is KGHSH and CDR2 LQKENI. This CDR3 is built from 13 residues. CDR3 in DNA: TGTGCCAGCTCACCACGGGCGGGGACTGAAGCTTTCTTT. Amino acid sequence: CASSPRAGTEAFF.

This clonotype was counted at least ten times. The chain is built from TRBV6-5 and TRBJ1-6; D is uncertain. The V end was cut by 0 bases, the J end by 5 bases, with 8 bases between. The CDR3 sequence is 15 residues long. Germline CDR1 MNHEY, CDR2 SVGAGI. CDR3 sequence reads: CASSYSRGDNSPLHF. The DNA of the CDR3 is TGTGCCAGCAGTTACTCGAGAGGAGATAATTCACCCCTCCACTTT.

This clonotype was counted many times. This sequence joins TRBV20-1 and TRBJ2-2; perhaps TRBD2 as D (5 bases). Germline V gene data show CDR1 as DFQATT and CDR2 as SNEGSKA (reference sequence). V was shortened by 4 bases and J by 5 bases, with 11 bases between the two germline ends. This CDR3 has 13 residues. The CDR3 sequence is CSAMDPGTGELFF. In DNA form, the CDR3 reads TGCAGTGCTATGGACCCGGGGACCGGGGAGCTGTTTTTT.

In this sample, this clonotype turned up many times. The genes are TRBV2 and TRBJ2-3; tentatively, D is TRBD1 (5 bases). V gave up 4 bases and J gave up 1 base, with 9 bases separating them. Germline CDR1 reads SNHLY; CDR2 reads FYNNEI. The CDR3 covers 14 residues. The CDR3 DNA sequence: TGTGCCAGCAGTGGCAGGGCTGGCACAGATACGCAGTATTTT. This translates into CASSGRAGTDTQYF.